The source of this TCR beta chain is a study of regulatory T cells in long-lasting Graves disease. Noted time point: newly diagnosed GD, antithyroid drugs for less than 3 months. Making the TCR library involved RNA that had been extracted from PBMCs. This clonotype was recorded many times. Trimming left V 4 bases short and J 9 bases short, with 20 bases between. The CDR3 is 15 residues long. Germline V gene sequence: CDR1 SNHLY, CDR2 FYNNEI. To make TCR beta libraries, researchers used iRepertoire HTBI primers and Arm-PCR of CDR3 regions. Via MiXCR, TCRdb re-called the multiplex PCR reads, giving one row per CDR3 protein. The table shows about 200,000 distinct CDR3 sequences, with roughly 18% occurring only once. This sample was also put to use in a study of T cells in Graves' hyperthyroidism and ophthalmopathy.

The receptor was isolated from a woman aged 25 to 39 with Graves disease. Specimen: peripheral blood mononuclear cells (PBMCs), collected at new diagnosis, from a patient treated with antithyroid drugs. The rearrangement uses TRBV2 and TRBJ2-3, with D possibly called TRBD1 or TRBD2 (6 bases each). The CDR3 DNA follows: TGTGCCAGCAGTGGGGGGCGCGGGGCCGAGAGGACGCAGTATTTT. Its protein is CASSGGRGAERTQYF.